These T cell receptor beta chains were read from a single sample in a study of T-cell reconstitution after alpha-beta-depleted transplantation in children. TCRdb re-called the PCR reads through MiXCR, storing one row per CDR3 protein. The sample has 250,000 to 350,000 distinct CDR3 sequences; about 10% are singletons. The specimen was PBMCs from the stem cell graft donor, collected from the stem cell graft. These receptors all come from a human donor who donated a stem cell graft to a child with SCID. CDR3s include the opening cysteine and the closing phenylalanine or tryptophan. Each record gives: V gene, J gene, D gene, clone size, CDR3 protein, CDR3 DNA. A D gene is named only where the DNA matches it firmly. Clone size appears in some rows only: once, few, many, or a class for an expanded clone.

V: TRBV7-2; J: TRBJ2-4; D: TRBD2; size: few; CDR3: CASSQQGLGLGKNIQYF; DNA: TGTGCCAGCAGCCAACAGGGACTAGGATTGGGCAAAAACATTCAGTACTTC
V: TRBV20-1; J: TRBJ2-7; D: -; size: many; CDR3: CSARELEGSYEQYF; DNA: TGCAGTGCTAGGGAACTGGAGGGTTCCTACGAGCAGTACTTC
V: TRBV5-1; J: TRBJ2-7; D: -; size: -; CDR3: CASRAGDIYEQYF; DNA: TGCGCCAGCAGGGCAGGGGACATCTACGAGCAGTACTTC
V: TRBV7-2; J: TRBJ1-1; D: TRBD1; size: many; CDR3: CASSLSQGAGNTEAFF; DNA: TGTGCCAGCAGCTTATCACAGGGGGCGGGGAACACTGAAGCTTTCTTT
V: TRBV29-1; J: TRBJ1-4; D: TRBD1; size: -; CDR3: CSAGGEGNEKLFF; DNA: TGCAGTGCAGGGGGCGAAGGTAATGAAAAACTGTTTTTT
V: TRBV29-1; J: TRBJ1-1; D: -; size: few; CDR3: CSVKAVEAFF; DNA: TGCAGCGTGAAGGCTGTCGAAGCTTTCTTT
V: TRBV12-3/TRBV12-4; J: TRBJ2-3; D: -; size: few; CDR3: CASRRPGETNTQYF; DNA: TGTGCCAGCAGACGCCCCGGGGAAACAAATACGCAGTATTTT
V: TRBV2; J: TRBJ1-1; D: -; size: -; CDR3: CASSDSGSQGEAFF; DNA: TGTGCCAGCAGTGACTCAGGAAGTCAGGGTGAAGCTTTCTTT
V: TRBV25-1; J: TRBJ1-2; D: -; size: few; CDR3: CASSPRWGYGYTF; DNA: TGTGCCAGCAGTCCCCGGTGGGGCTATGGCTACACCTTC
V: TRBV20-1; J: TRBJ2-3; D: -; size: -; CDR3: CSASFPRTPDTQYF; DNA: TGCAGTGCTAGTTTCCCCAGAACCCCAGATACGCAGTATTTT
V: TRBV10-3; J: TRBJ2-7; D: TRBD1; size: -; CDR3: CAIRDGQGKREQYF; DNA: TGTGCCATCAGGGACGGACAGGGAAAACGCGAGCAGTACTTC
V: TRBV3-1; J: TRBJ1-2; D: TRBD1; size: -; CDR3: CASSQPGQGGNGYTF; DNA: TGTGCCAGCAGCCAACCGGGACAGGGAGGGAATGGCTACACCTTC
V: TRBV16; J: TRBJ2-2; D: -; size: many; CDR3: CASSQSNPGELFF; DNA: TGTGCCAGCAGCCAATCTAATCCTGGGGAGCTGTTTTTT
V: TRBV5-1; J: TRBJ2-5; D: -; size: many; CDR3: CASSLAGGLSVETQYF; DNA: TGCGCCAGCAGCTTGGCCGGAGGGCTGTCGGTTGAGACCCAGTACTTC
V: TRBV12-3/TRBV12-4; J: TRBJ2-7; D: -; size: -; CDR3: CASSFSGKGYEQYF; DNA: TGTGCCAGCAGTTTTTCGGGGAAGGGGTACGAGCAGTACTTC
V: TRBV5-5; J: TRBJ2-3; D: -; size: -; CDR3: CASSVKGVSTDTQYF; DNA: TGTGCCAGCAGCGTGAAAGGGGTCAGCACAGATACGCAGTATTTT
V: TRBV28; J: TRBJ2-7; D: -; size: -; CDR3: CASRFRAPGAYEQYF; DNA: TGTGCCAGCAGGTTCCGGGCGCCGGGGGCCTACGAGCAGTACTTC
V: TRBV9; J: TRBJ1-2; D: -; size: few; CDR3: CASSVGGGGYTF; DNA: TGTGCCAGCAGCGTAGGGGGCGGCGGCTACACCTTC
V: TRBV3-1; J: TRBJ1-5; D: -; size: few; CDR3: CASSQDQDQPQHF; DNA: TGTGCCAGCAGCCAAGACCAGGACCAGCCCCAGCATTTT
V: TRBV5-1; J: TRBJ2-1; D: TRBD1; size: -; CDR3: CASSSRRTGAYNEQFF; DNA: TGCGCCAGCAGCTCCCGCCGGACAGGCGCTTACAATGAGCAGTTCTTC
V: TRBV5-1; J: TRBJ2-2; D: -; size: few; CDR3: CASSPGQGLGTGELFF; DNA: TGCGCCAGCAGCCCAGGACAAGGGTTGGGCACCGGGGAGCTGTTTTTT
V: TRBV12-3/TRBV12-4; J: TRBJ1-2; D: -; size: many; CDR3: CASSPYLNYGYTF; DNA: TGTGCCAGCAGCCCCTATCTTAACTATGGCTACACCTTC
V: TRBV20-1; J: TRBJ2-1; D: -; size: -; CDR3: CSARESWGVNEQFF; DNA: TGCAGTGCTAGAGAATCTTGGGGGGTAAATGAGCAGTTCTTC
V: TRBV11-1; J: TRBJ2-7; D: -; size: few; CDR3: CASSFLREEQYF; DNA: TGTGCCAGCAGCTTTCTTAGGGAAGAGCAGTACTTC
V: TRBV24-1; J: TRBJ2-1; D: TRBD1; size: -; CDR3: CATSDTGQDQFF; DNA: TGTGCCACCAGTGACACAGGACAGGACCAGTTCTTC
V: TRBV12-3/TRBV12-4; J: TRBJ1-3; D: -; size: few; CDR3: CASRTPSGNTIYF; DNA: TGTGCCAGCCGTACACCGTCTGGAAACACCATATATTTT
V: TRBV20-1; J: TRBJ2-7; D: TRBD2; size: few; CDR3: CSASPGGYSYEQYF; DNA: TGCAGTGCTAGTCCGGGGGGGTACTCCTACGAGCAGTACTTC
V: TRBV7-9; J: TRBJ2-6; D: TRBD1; size: -; CDR3: CASSLEGQAGANVLTF; DNA: TGTGCCAGCAGCTTAGAAGGACAGGCTGGGGCCAACGTCCTGACTTTC
V: TRBV7-7; J: TRBJ2-3; D: TRBD2; size: -; CDR3: CASSSPGGIVSDTQYF; DNA: TGTGCCAGCAGCTCTCCGGGAGGGATAGTTTCAGATACGCAGTATTTT
V: TRBV15; J: TRBJ2-1; D: -; size: -; CDR3: CATSNPGTLGNEQFF; DNA: TGTGCCACCAGCAATCCAGGGACGCTGGGTAATGAGCAGTTCTTC
V: TRBV20-1; J: TRBJ2-5; D: -; size: few; CDR3: CSAPAAGRQETQYF; DNA: TGCAGTGCTCCCGCTGCAGGGAGACAAGAGACCCAGTACTTC
V: TRBV5-1; J: TRBJ1-1; D: -; size: many; CDR3: CASSGYREVRVTEAFF; DNA: TGCGCCAGCAGCGGTTACAGGGAAGTTAGAGTAACTGAAGCTTTCTTT
V: TRBV15; J: TRBJ1-4; D: -; size: -; CDR3: CATSTGEGGRRGEKLFF; DNA: TGTGCCACCAGCACAGGGGAGGGAGGACGGAGGGGGGAAAAACTGTTTTTT
V: TRBV2; J: TRBJ1-2; D: -; size: -; CDR3: CASSDRGLYGYTF; DNA: TGTGCCAGCAGTGACAGGGGACTATATGGCTACACCTTC